Listed here are 4 T cell receptor beta chains from one sample, sequenced in a study of monozygotic twins with inflammatory bowel disease. Each CDR3 protein gets one entry in TCRdb, which reprocessed the 5' RACE reads and gives no DNA. This repertoire includes 440,000 or so distinct CDR3 sequences. The sequencing input was blood. These receptors came from a human donor with ulcerative colitis or Crohn's disease, or a healthy co-twin of an affected twin (not recorded which).

V gene TRBV12-3 or TRBV12-4 combines with J gene TRBJ2-1. The CDR3 loop spans 15 amino acids. The CDR3 is CASSSGLSAYNEQFF.

The rearrangement uses TRBV18 and TRBJ1-1; the TCRdb D gene call, TRBD1, has no DNA to confirm it. The germline V gene has CDR1 KGHSH and CDR2 LQKENI. The CDR3 is 13 residues long. The CDR3 spells CASSPDRGREAFF.

The chain couples TRBV20-1 to TRBJ1-1; the TRBD1 assignment by TCRdb is unverifiable without DNA. The V gene's germline CDR1 is DFQATT and CDR2 SNEGSKA (reference sequence). This CDR3 has 14 amino acids. The CDR3 protein is CSADFQGGPTEAFF.

The J gene is TRBJ1-2, the V gene TRBV5-1; lacking DNA, the TRBD1 call made by TCRdb goes unchecked. The CDR3 spans 14 residues. Germline CDR1 is SGHRS and CDR2 is YFSETQ. CDR3: CASTKGAVDYGYTF.